These 5 T cell receptor beta chains originate from one sample sequenced in a study of blood T cell repertoires in COVID-19 (dated by TCRdb to 2020 to 2021). Library preparation was by the immunoSEQ multiplex PCR assay. This is the immuneACCESS table as TCRdb keeps it, with only in-frame sequences that have V and J called. A part of the clones is gone; compared with another copy, unresolved V genes explain less than half, and the rest is unexplained. Present in this sample are under 65,000 clones, 73% of which were seen just once. The top ten hold more than 11% of the sample. The material sequenced was peripheral blood. All receptors derive from a woman in her seventies with acute or convalescent COVID-19.

This clone appeared a single time. This chain uses TRBV19 with TRBJ1-3; D remains ambiguous. In germline, CDR1 is LNHDA, CDR2 SQIVND (reference sequence). The CDR3 extends over 11 amino acids. The CDR3 loop reads CAAASGNTIYF. CDR3 bases: TGTGCTGCGGCCTCTGGAAACACCATATATTTT. The whole variable domain, remainder taken from reference TRBV19 and TRBJ1-3, is DGGITQSPKYLFRKEGQNVTLSCEQNLNHDAMYWYRQDPGQGLRLIYYSQIVNDFQKGDIAEGYSVSREKKESFPLTVTSAQKNPTAFYLCAAASGNTIYFGEGSWLTVV.

The chain has TRBV19 and TRBJ1-2; D remains ambiguous. CDR1 and CDR2 (germline): LNHDA, SQIVND (reference sequence). Trimming removed 3 bases at V and 4 bases at J, with 12 bases between. This CDR3 region has 14 residues. The CDR3 protein is CASSIRETVYGYTF. Here the CDR3 DNA reads TGTGCCAGTAGTATTCGGGAGACTGTCTATGGCTACACCTTC.

This clone was recorded at least ten times. This rearrangement joins TRBV6-5 to TRBJ2-7, with D uncertain. With 8 bases removed from V and 2 bases from J, the gap between germline ends came to 7 bases. This CDR3 comprises 11 residues. Germline V gene sequence: CDR1 MNHEY, CDR2 SVGAGI. The DNA of the CDR3 is TGTGCCAGCGCTACCGCCTACGAGCAGTACTTC. This translates into CASATAYEQYF.

The chain joins TRBV6-1 to TRBJ2-3; maybe TRBD1 (6 bases). V lost 2 bases and J 0 bases, leaving 6 bases between the germline ends. The CDR3 has 14 residues. CDR1 is MNHNS and CDR2 is SASEGT in the germline V gene. CDR3 loop: CASSERGSTDTQYF. The CDR3 DNA is TGTGCCAGCAGTGAAAGGGGGAGCACAGATACGCAGTATTTT.

This sequence joins TRBV7-8 and TRBJ1-5; 7 bases are a match to TRBD1. CDR3 size: 15 residues. Germline values: CDR1 SGHVS, CDR2 FQNEAQ. Trimming cost V 1 base and J 3 bases; bases outside gene matches: 3. CDR3 in DNA: TGTGCCAGCAGCTTAGTCAGGGGGAACAATCAGCCCCAGCATTTT. Protein: CASSLVRGNNQPQHF.